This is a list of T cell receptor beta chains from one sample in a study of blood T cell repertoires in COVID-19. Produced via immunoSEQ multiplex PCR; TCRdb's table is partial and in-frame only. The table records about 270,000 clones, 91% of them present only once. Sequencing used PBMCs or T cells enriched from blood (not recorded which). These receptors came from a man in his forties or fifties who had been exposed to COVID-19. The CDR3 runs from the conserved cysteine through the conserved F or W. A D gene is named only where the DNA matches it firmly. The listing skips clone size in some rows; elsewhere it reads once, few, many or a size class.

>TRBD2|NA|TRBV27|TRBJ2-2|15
CASRPTSGRTGELFF
TGTGCCAGCAGGCCAACTAGCGGGAGAACCGGGGAGCTGTTTTTT
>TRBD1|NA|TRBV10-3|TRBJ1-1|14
CAISEPNLGGEAFF
TGTGCCATCAGTGAGCCCAACTTAGGGGGCGAAGCTTTCTTT
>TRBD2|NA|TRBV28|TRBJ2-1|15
CASSNSGSSYNEQFF
TGTGCCAGCAGTAATAGCGGGAGCTCCTACAATGAGCAGTTCTTC
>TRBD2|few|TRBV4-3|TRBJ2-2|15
CASSQEGGATGELFF
TGCGCCAGCAGCCAAGAGGGAGGGGCCACCGGGGAGCTGTTTTTT
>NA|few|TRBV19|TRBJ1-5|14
CASSSTYSNQPQHF
TGTGCCAGTAGTAGTACCTATAGCAATCAGCCCCAGCATTTT
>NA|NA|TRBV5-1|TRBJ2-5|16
CASSLGPPGPEGTQYF
TGCGCCAGCAGCTTGGGGCCTCCAGGGCCCGAAGGGACCCAGTACTTC
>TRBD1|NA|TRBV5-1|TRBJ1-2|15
CASSPWDSSDYGYTF
TGCGCCAGCAGCCCCTGGGACAGCTCTGACTATGGCTACACCTTC
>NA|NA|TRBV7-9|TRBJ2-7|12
CASSQTGNEQYF
TGTGCCAGCAGCCAGACAGGAAACGAGCAGTACTTC
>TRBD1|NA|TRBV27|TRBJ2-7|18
CASSLSPYRGTDSYEQYF
TGTGCCAGCAGTTTATCCCCCTATAGGGGGACAGACTCCTACGAGCAGTACTTC
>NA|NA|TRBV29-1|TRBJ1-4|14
CSVVTGNHNEKLFF
TGCAGCGTTGTAACCGGTAACCACAATGAAAAACTGTTTTTT
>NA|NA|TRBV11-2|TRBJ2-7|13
CASSLALGYEQYF
TGTGCCAGCAGCTTAGCCCTCGGCTACGAGCAGTACTTC
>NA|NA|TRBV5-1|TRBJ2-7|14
CASSSTRQPYEQYF
TGCGCCAGCAGCAGCACACGACAGCCCTACGAGCAGTACTTC
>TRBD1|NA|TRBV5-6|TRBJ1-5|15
CASSYRQGAGQPQHF
TGTGCCAGCAGCTACCGACAGGGCGCAGGACAGCCCCAGCATTTT
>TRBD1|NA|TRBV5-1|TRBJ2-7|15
CASSLARQGVYEQYF
TGCGCCAGCAGCTTGGCCCGACAGGGGGTTTACGAGCAGTACTTC
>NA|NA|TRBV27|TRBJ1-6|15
CASSSLGTNNSPLHF
TGTGCCAGCAGTTCCCTCGGGACAAATAATTCACCCCTCCACTTT
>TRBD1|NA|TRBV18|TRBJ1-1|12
CATGGGGTEAFF
TGTGCCACAGGGGGCGGAGGCACTGAAGCTTTCTTT
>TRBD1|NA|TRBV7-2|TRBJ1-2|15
CASSDQGQGLYGYTF
TGTGCCAGCAGCGACCAAGGACAGGGCCTCTATGGCTACACCTTC
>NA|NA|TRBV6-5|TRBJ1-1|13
CASSYRGPTEAFF
TGTGCCAGCAGTTACCGGGGTCCCACTGAAGCTTTCTTT
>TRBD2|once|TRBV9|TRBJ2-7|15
CASSVTGTSGYEQYF
TGTGCCAGCAGCGTAACGGGGACTAGCGGGTACGAGCAGTACTTC
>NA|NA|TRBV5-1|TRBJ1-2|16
CASSFSSRRENYGYTF
TGCGCCAGCAGCTTTTCGTCCAGGCGCGAGAACTATGGCTACACCTTC
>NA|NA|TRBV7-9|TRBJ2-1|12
CARQGLNNEQFF
TGTGCCAGACAGGGACTAAACAATGAGCAGTTCTTC
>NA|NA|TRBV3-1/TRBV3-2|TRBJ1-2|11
CASSQQSGYTF
TGTGCCAGCAGCCAACAGTCTGGCTACACCTTC
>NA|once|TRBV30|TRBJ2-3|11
CAWRGGDTQYF
TGTGCCTGGAGAGGAGGAGATACGCAGTATTTT
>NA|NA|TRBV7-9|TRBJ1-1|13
CASSERVGTEAFF
TGTGCCAGCAGCGAGAGGGTCGGGACTGAAGCTTTCTTT
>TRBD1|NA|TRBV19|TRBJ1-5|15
CASSPLDRGVQPQHF
TGTGCCAGTAGTCCGTTGGACAGGGGGGTTCAGCCCCAGCATTTT
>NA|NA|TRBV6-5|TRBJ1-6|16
CASSWEGDPYNSPLHF
TGTGCCAGCAGTTGGGAGGGGGACCCCTATAATTCACCCCTCCACTTT
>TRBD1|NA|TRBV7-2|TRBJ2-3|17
CASSLGIGTDRTDTQYF
TGTGCCAGCAGCTTGGGAATCGGGACAGACCGCACAGATACGCAGTATTTT
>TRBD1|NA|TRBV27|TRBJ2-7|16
CASRVGQGAGTYEQYF
TGTGCCAGTAGAGTGGGCCAGGGGGCGGGCACCTACGAGCAGTACTTC
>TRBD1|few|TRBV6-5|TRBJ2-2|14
CASSTTGEAGELFF
TGTGCCAGCAGTACCACAGGGGAAGCCGGGGAGCTGTTTTTT
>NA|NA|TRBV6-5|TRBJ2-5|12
CEEGGAQETQYF
TGTGAAGAGGGCGGGGCACAAGAGACCCAGTACTTC
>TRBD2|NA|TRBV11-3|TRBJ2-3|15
CASSFTSASTDTQYF
TGTGCCAGCAGCTTCACTAGCGCTAGCACAGATACGCAGTATTTT
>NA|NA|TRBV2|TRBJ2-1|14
CASFTGTTYNEQFF
TGTGCCAGCTTTACCGGGACAACGTACAATGAGCAGTTCTTC
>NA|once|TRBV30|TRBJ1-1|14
CAWRLGGIGLEAFF
TGTGCCTGGAGGCTGGGGGGGATAGGATTGGAGGCTTTCTTT
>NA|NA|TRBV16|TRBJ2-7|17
CASSGGNSGGDFYEQYF
TGTGCCAGCAGCGGCGGGAACTCGGGGGGCGATTTTTACGAGCAGTACTTC
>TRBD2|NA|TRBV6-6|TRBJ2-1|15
CASTSGTTALNEQFF
TGTGCCAGCACCTCCGGGACTACAGCCCTCAATGAGCAGTTCTTC
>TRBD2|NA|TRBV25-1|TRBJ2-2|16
CASSGTSGRAVGELFF
TGTGCCAGCAGTGGTACTAGCGGGAGGGCCGTCGGGGAGCTGTTTTTT
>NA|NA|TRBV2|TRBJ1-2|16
CASSERQGRISYGYTF
TGTGCCAGCAGTGAAAGGCAGGGGAGAATCTCCTATGGCTACACCTTC
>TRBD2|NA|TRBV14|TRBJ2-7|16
CASSQGRTSGVYEQYF
TGTGCCAGCAGCCAAGGGAGGACTAGCGGGGTCTACGAGCAGTACTTC
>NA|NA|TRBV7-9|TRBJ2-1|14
CASSGAGRGNEQFF
TGTGCCAGCAGCGGGGCCGGTAGGGGCAATGAGCAGTTCTTC
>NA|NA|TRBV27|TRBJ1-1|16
CASSLGLGLVNTEAFF
TGTGCCAGCAGTTTAGGCCTGGGACTCGTGAACACTGAAGCTTTCTTT
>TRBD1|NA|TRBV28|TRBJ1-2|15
CASSNDQGALYGYTF
TGTGCCAGCAGCAATGATCAGGGGGCGCTCTATGGCTACACCTTC
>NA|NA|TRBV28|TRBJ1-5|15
CASTYFAGSNQPQHF
TGTGCCAGCACTTATTTCGCGGGTTCCAATCAGCCCCAGCATTTT
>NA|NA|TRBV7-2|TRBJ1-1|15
CASSLRLIGGTEAFF
TGTGCCAGCAGCTTGAGGTTGATCGGGGGCACTGAAGCTTTCTTT
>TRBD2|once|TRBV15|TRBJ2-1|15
CATSREAGTYNEQFF
TGTGCCACCAGCAGAGAAGCGGGAACCTACAATGAGCAGTTCTTC
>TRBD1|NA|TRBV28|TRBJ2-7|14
CASSLRGTGDEQYF
TGTGCCAGCAGTTTAAGGGGGACAGGGGACGAGCAGTACTTC